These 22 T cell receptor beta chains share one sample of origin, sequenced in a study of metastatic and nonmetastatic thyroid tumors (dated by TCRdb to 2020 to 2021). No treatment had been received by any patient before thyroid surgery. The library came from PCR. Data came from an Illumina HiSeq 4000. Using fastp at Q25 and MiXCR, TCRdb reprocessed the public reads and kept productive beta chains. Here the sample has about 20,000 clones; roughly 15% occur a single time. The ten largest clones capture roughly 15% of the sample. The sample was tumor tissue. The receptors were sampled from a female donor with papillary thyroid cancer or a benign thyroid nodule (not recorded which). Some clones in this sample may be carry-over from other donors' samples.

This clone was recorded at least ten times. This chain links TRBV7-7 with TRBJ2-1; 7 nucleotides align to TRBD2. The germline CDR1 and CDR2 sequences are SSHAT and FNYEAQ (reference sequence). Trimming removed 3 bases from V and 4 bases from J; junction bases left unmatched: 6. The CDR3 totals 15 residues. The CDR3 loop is CASSFGREPYNEQFF. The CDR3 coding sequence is TGTGCCAGCAGCTTTGGGCGGGAGCCATACAATGAGCAGTTCTTC.

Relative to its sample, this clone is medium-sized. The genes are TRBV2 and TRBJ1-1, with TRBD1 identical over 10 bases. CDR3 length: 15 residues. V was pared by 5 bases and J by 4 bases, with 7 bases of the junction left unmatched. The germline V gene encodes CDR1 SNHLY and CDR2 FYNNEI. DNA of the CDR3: TGTGCCAGCAGTCCTGGACAGGGGGAAGGCACTGAAGCTTTCTTT. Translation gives CASSPGQGEGTEAFF.

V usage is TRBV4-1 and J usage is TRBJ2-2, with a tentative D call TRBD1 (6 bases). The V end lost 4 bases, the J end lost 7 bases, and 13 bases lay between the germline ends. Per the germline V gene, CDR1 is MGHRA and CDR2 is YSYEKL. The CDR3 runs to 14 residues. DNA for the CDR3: TGCGCCAGCAGCCGGTGGGGGCCCGACGGGGAGCTGTTTTTT. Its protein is CASSRWGPDGELFF.

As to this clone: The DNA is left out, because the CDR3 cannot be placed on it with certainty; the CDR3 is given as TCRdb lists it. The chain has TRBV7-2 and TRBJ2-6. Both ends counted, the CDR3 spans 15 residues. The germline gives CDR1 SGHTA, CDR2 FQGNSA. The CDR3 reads CTSSLWAAGANVLTF.

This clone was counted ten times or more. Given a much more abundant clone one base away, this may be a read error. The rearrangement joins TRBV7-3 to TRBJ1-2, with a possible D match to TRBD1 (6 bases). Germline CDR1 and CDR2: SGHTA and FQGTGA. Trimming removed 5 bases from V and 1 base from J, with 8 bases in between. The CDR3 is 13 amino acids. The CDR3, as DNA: TGTGCCAGCAGCCTGGACAGTAACTATGGCTACACCTTC. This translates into CASSLDSNYGYTF.

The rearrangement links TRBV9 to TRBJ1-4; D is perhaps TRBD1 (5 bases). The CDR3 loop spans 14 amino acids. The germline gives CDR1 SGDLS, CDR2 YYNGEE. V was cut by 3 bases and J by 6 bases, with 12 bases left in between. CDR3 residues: CASSETLGDEKLFF. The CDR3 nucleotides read TGTGCCAGCAGCGAGACATTGGGGGATGAAAAACTGTTTTTT.

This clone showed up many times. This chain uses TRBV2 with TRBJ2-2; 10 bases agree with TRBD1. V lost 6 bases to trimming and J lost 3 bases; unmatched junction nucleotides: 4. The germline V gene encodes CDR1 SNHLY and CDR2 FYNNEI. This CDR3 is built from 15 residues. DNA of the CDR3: TGTGCCAGCAGGCCGACAGGGGGCGACACCGGGGAGCTGTTTTTT. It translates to CASRPTGGDTGELFF.

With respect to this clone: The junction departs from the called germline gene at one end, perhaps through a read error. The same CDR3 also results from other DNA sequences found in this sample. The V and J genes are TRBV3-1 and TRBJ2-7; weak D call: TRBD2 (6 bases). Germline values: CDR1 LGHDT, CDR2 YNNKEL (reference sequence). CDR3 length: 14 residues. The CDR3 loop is CASSQLAGGYEQYF. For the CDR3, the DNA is TGCGCCAGCAGCCAACTAGCTGGGGGTTACGAGCAGTACTTC.

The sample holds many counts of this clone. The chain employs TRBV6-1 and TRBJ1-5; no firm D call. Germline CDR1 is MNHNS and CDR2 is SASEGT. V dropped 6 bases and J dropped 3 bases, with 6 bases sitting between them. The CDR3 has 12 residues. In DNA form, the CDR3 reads TGTGCCAGCAGCCCCAACAATCAGCCCCAGCATTTT. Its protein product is CASSPNNQPQHF.

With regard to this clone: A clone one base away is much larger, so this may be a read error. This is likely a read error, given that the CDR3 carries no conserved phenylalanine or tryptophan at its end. CDR3 sequence: CVSSFGQGCYEQYS. In nucleotides, the CDR3 is TGTGTCAGCAGCTTCGGACAGGGGTGTTACGAGCAGTACTCC. The chain uses TRBV5-6 and TRBJ2-7, with 9 bases fitting TRBD1. The CDR3 consists of 14 residues. Germline CDR1 reads SGHDT; CDR2 reads YYEEEE.

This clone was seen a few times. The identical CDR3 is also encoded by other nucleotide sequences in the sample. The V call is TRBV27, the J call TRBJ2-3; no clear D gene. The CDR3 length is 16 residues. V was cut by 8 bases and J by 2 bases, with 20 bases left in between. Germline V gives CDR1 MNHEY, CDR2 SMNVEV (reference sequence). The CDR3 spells CASQPRGGPPTDTQYF. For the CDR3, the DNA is TGTGCCAGCCAACCACGCGGTGGGCCACCCACAGATACGCAGTATTTT.

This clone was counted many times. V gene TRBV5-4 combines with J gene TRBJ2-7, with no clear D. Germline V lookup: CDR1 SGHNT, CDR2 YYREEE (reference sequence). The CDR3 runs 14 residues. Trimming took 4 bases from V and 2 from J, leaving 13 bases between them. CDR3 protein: CASSPRAGTYEQYF. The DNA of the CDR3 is TGTGCCAGCAGCCCTCGTGCTGGAACCTACGAGCAGTACTTC.

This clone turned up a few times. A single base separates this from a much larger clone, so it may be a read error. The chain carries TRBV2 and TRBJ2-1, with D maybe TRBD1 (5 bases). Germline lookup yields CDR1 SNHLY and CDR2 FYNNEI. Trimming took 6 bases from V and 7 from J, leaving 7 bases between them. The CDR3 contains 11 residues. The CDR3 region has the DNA TGTGCCAGCAGAGGACATAATGAGCAGTTCTTC. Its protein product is CASRGHNEQFF.

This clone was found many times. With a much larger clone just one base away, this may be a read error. The DNA of the CDR3 is TGTGCCTGGTCCAGGACAGGGTCTATGAGCACTGAAGCTTTCTTT. Residues: CAWSRTGSMSTEAFF. The gene calls are TRBV30 and TRBJ1-1, with 8 bases that match TRBD1. This CDR3 has 15 residues. V shed 5 bases and J 4 bases; nucleotides not matched to a gene: 12. The V gene's germline CDR1 is GTSNPN and CDR2 SVGIG (reference sequence).

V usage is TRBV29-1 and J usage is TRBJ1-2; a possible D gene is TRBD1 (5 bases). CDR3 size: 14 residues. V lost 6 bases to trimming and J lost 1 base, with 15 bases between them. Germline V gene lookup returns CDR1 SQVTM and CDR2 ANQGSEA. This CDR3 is CSVGRQYNNYGYTF. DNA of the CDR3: TGCAGCGTGGGGAGACAGTACAATAACTATGGCTACACCTTC.

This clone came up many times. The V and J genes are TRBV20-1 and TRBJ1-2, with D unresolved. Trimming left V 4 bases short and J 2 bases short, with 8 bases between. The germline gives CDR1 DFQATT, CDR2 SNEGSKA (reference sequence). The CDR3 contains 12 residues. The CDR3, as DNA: TGCAGTGCTAACAGTTTCAACTATGGCTACACCTTC. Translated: CSANSFNYGYTF.

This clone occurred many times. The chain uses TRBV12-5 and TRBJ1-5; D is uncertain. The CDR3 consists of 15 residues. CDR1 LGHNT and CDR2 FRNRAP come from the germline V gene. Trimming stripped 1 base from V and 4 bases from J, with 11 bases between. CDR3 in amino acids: CASGLAQTNNQPQHF. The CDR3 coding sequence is TGTGCTAGTGGTTTGGCCCAGACCAATAATCAGCCCCAGCATTTT.

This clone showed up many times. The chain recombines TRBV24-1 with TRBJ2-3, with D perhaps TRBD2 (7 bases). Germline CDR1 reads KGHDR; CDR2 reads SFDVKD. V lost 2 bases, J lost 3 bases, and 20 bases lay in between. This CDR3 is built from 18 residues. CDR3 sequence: CATSDSTGAGVGTDTQYF. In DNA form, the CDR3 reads TGTGCCACCAGTGATTCAACGGGGGCGGGAGTGGGAACAGATACGCAGTATTTT.

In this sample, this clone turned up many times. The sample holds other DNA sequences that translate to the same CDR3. This chain's CDR3 is CASSGDAGGGGELFF. CDR3 bases: TGTGCCAGCAGTGGAGACGCGGGGGGCGGCGGGGAGCTGTTTTTT. The V and J genes are TRBV2 and TRBJ2-2; 8 bases are a match to TRBD2. The CDR3 totals 15 residues. Losses at the gene ends were 4 bases for V and 7 bases for J; bases not matched to a gene: 8. Germline CDR1 reads SNHLY; CDR2 reads FYNNEI.

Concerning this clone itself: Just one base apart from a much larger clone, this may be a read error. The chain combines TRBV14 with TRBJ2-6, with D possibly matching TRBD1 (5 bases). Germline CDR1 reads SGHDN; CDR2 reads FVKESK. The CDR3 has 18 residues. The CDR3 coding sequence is TGTGCCAGCAGCCAAGATAGGTGGCAGGCCTCTGGGGCCGACGTCCTGACTTTC. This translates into CASSQDRWQASGADVLTF.

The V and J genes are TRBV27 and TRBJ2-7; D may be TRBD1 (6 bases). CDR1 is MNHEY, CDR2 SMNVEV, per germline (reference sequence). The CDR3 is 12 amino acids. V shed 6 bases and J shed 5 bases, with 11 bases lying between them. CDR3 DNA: TGTGCCAGCAGCCGAACAGGGAACGAGCAGTACTTC. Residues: CASSRTGNEQYF.

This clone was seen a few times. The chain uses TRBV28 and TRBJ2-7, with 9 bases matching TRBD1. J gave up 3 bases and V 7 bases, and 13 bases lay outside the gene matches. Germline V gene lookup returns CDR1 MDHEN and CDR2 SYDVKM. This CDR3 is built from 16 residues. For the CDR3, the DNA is TGTGCCAGCACCCAGACAACCGGGACAGGGTACTACGAGCAGTACTTC. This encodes CASTQTTGTGYYEQYF.